Shown below are 28 T cell receptor beta chains from a single sample sequenced in a study of shared clonotypes between healthy human individuals. Sequencing was performed with immunoSEQ multiplex PCR; in TCRdb, only in-frame clones are kept and a portion is missing. Of roughly 1,000,000 clones in the sample, around 82% were seen once. The specimen sequenced was memory CD4+ T cells from PBMCs. The subset here: CD45RA-negative fraction. The receptors shown here come from a man aged 18 to 30 in good health. Some clones in this sample may be carry-over from other donors' samples.

This chain links TRBV27 with TRBJ2-2; 10 bases are shared with TRBD2. The CDR3 covers 14 residues. CDR1 and CDR2 (germline): MNHEY, SMNVEV (reference sequence). The V gene end was trimmed by 5 bases and the J gene end by 5 bases; junction bases not matched to a gene: 2. For the CDR3, the DNA is TGTGCCAGCAGTCTACTAGCGGGAACCGGGGAGCTGTTTTTT. Translated: CASSLLAGTGELFF.

The V call is TRBV12-2, the J call TRBJ2-1; the table's D call of TRBD2 was not tested on the DNA. TRBV12-2 is termed a pseudogene. This CDR3 comprises 16 residues. CDR3 bases: TGTGCAAGTCGCTTAGAAGTTAGCGGGAAGGGAAATGAGCAGTTCTTC. Translation gives CASRLEVSGKGNEQFF.

The CDR3 is CASSPVGQGGRAFF. The CDR3 nucleotides read TGCGCCAGCAGCCCCGTCGGGCAGGGAGGTCGAGCTTTCTTT. The chain has TRBV5-1 and TRBJ1-1, with D possibly matching TRBD1 (5 bases). Trimming took 4 bases from V and 10 from J, leaving 20 bases between them. There are 14 residues in the CDR3. Germline lookup yields CDR1 SGHRS and CDR2 YFSETQ.

The V call is TRBV4-2, the J call TRBJ2-7; D unresolved. The V gene's germline CDR1 is LGHNA and CDR2 YNFKEQ. The CDR3 contains 14 residues. V lost 0 bases and J 8 bases, leaving 14 bases between the germline ends. As DNA, the CDR3 is TGTGCCAGCAGCCAAGAACGTGGGCATGGCAAGCAGTACTTC. It is translated as CASSQERGHGKQYF.

The chain has TRBV7-2 and TRBJ2-3, with 10 bases aligning to TRBD2. This CDR3 is built from 17 residues. J gave up 4 bases and V 2 bases, and 9 bases lay outside the gene matches. Germline V lookup: CDR1 SGHTA, CDR2 FQGNSA. The CDR3 nucleotides read TGTGCCAGCAGCTTATTCGCTAGCGGGAGTTCCGCAGATACGCAGTATTTT. It specifies CASSLFASGSSADTQYF. Together with reference TRBV7-2 and TRBJ2-3, the CDR3 gives the full variable domain: GAGVSQSPSNKVTEKGKDVELRCDPISGHTALYWYRQSLGQGLEFLIYFQGNSAPDKSGLPSDRFSAERTGGSVSTLTIQRTQQEDSAVYLCASSLFASGSSADTQYFGPGTRLTVL.

The chain employs TRBV7-2 and TRBJ2-2; 8 bases map to TRBD1. Per germline, CDR1 SGHTA and CDR2 FQGNSA. V was clipped by 5 bases and J by 8 bases; unmatched bases: 7. The CDR3 has 14 residues. The CDR3 sequence is CASSPDRAAGELFF. For the CDR3, the DNA is TGTGCCAGCAGCCCGGACAGGGCGGCGGGGGAGCTGTTTTTT.

With regard to this clone: At the DNA level, this CDR3 is encoded by other sequences in the same sample as well. This chain connects TRBV5-1 to TRBJ2-5; a possible D gene is TRBD2 (5 bases). V lost 0 bases and J 3 bases, leaving 6 bases between the germline ends. This CDR3 spans 13 amino acids. Germline-derived CDR1 and CDR2 are SGHRS and YFSETQ. The CDR3 bases are TGCGCCAGCAGCTTGGTGGGAGAAGAGACCCAGTACTTC. Translated: CASSLVGEETQYF. The full variable domain, with the rest looked up from reference TRBV5-1 and TRBJ2-5, is KAGVTQTPRYLIKTRGQQVTLSCSPISGHRSVSWYQQTPGQGLQFLFEYFSETQRNKGNFPGRFSGRQFSNSRSEMNVSTLELGDSALYLCASSLVGEETQYFGPGTRLLVL.

J is TRBJ2-6 and V is TRBV7-3; D gene uncertain. V lost 2 bases, J lost 0 bases, and 14 bases lay in between. CDR3 size: 18 residues. Germline V gene sequence: CDR1 SGHTA, CDR2 FQGTGA. The CDR3 is CASSLGLSVSSGANVLTF. The CDR3 DNA is TGTGCCAGCAGCTTAGGTCTAAGCGTAAGCTCTGGGGCCAACGTCCTGACTTTC.

The chain carries TRBV19 and TRBJ2-6; 8 bases match TRBD1. From germline, CDR1 is LNHDA and CDR2 SQIVND (reference sequence). V dropped 3 bases and J dropped 2; count of bases not matched to a gene: 3. The length of the CDR3 is 16 residues. The CDR3 sequence: CASSMEQGAGANVLTF. DNA of the CDR3: TGTGCCAGTAGTATGGAACAGGGGGCTGGGGCCAACGTCCTGACTTTC.

The chain links TRBV11-2 to TRBJ2-1; 10 bases agree with TRBD2. V lost 4 bases, J lost 5 bases, and 5 bases stayed unmatched. Germline lookup yields CDR1 SGHAT and CDR2 FQNNGV. The CDR3 runs to 15 residues. The CDR3, as DNA: TGTGCCAGCAGCTCGAGACTAGCGGGCCACAATGAGCAGTTCTTC. It codes for CASSSRLAGHNEQFF.

This clone has a single count. The chain is built from TRBV10-3 and TRBJ2-7; 9 bases are shared with TRBD1. V gave up 6 bases and J gave up 5 bases; unmatched junction bases: 11. The germline CDR1 and CDR2 sequences are ENHRY and SYGVKD. The CDR3 has 15 amino acids. CDR3 loop: CAIRAGTGLSHEQYF. CDR3 in DNA: TGTGCCATCAGAGCCGGGACAGGGCTATCCCACGAGCAGTACTTC.

This chain links TRBV7-3 with TRBJ2-1; possibly TRBD1 or TRBD2 for D (5 bases each). The CDR3 spans 15 residues. In germline, CDR1 is SGHTA, CDR2 FQGTGA. V dropped 5 bases and J dropped 3 bases, with 14 bases sitting between them. Here the CDR3 reads CASSRGADVYNEQFF. The CDR3 DNA is TGTGCCAGCAGCAGAGGGGCGGATGTCTACAATGAGCAGTTCTTC.

This clone was detected only once. The chain links TRBV11-3 to TRBJ2-3; maybe TRBD2 (7 bases). Per the germline V gene, CDR1 is SGHNT and CDR2 is YENEEA. The V end was cut by 4 bases, the J end by 0 bases, with 14 bases between. The CDR3 length is 16 residues. The CDR3 DNA reads as TGTGCCAGCAGCTCGCGAGGGGGGGGAAGCACAGATACGCAGTATTTT. Its translation is CASSSRGGGSTDTQYF.

The V and J genes are TRBV9 and TRBJ2-7, with 14 bases matching TRBD2. The germline V gene encodes CDR1 SGDLS and CDR2 YYNGEE. This CDR3 contains 15 residues. J lost 2 bases, V lost 3 bases, and 1 base had no gene match. The CDR3 DNA is TGTGCCAGCAGCGGGGGACTAGCGGGAGCCTACGAGCAGTACTTC. This gives the protein CASSGGLAGAYEQYF.

The CDR3 coding sequence is TGTGCCAGCTCACCCCGGGCGTCAGGGGAGACCCAGTACTTC. Encoded protein: CASSPRASGETQYF. The chain uses TRBV18 and TRBJ2-5, with D possibly being TRBD1 (5 bases). CDR1 is KGHSH and CDR2 is LQKENI in the germline V gene. Trimming shortened V by 3 bases and J by 5 bases, and 13 bases separated the two germline ends. The CDR3 runs to 14 residues.

V gene TRBV19 combines with J gene TRBJ1-2; D uncertain. The ends were cut back, 6 bases at V and 0 bases at J, with 8 bases in the middle. The CDR3 has 13 residues. Germline CDR1 reads LNHDA; CDR2 reads SQIVND (reference sequence). The CDR3 DNA sequence: TGTGCCAGTAGGCCAGCATCTAACTATGGCTACACCTTC. This sequence encodes CASRPASNYGYTF.

Remarks on this clone: It may be a read error: a sequence one base away is much more abundant. In the same sample, other DNA sequences code for this CDR3. V and J are TRBV15 and TRBJ1-5; D gene ambiguous. Germline V CDR1 and CDR2: LNHNV, YYDKDF (reference sequence). V dropped 0 bases and J dropped 7 bases, with 4 bases sitting between them. The CDR3 loop spans 12 amino acids. CDR3 bases: TGTGCCACCAGCAGAGATCGCCAGCCCCAGCATTTT. Translating it yields CATSRDRQPQHF.

This rearrangement joins TRBV19 to TRBJ1-2; D uncertain. V was trimmed by 7 bases and J by 0 bases, leaving 18 bases between them. The germline gives CDR1 LNHDA, CDR2 SQIVND (reference sequence). This CDR3 spans 16 amino acids. Here the CDR3 DNA reads TGTGCCAGTACTCTATCACAGCGCCAGACTAACTATGGCTACACCTTC. It is translated as CASTLSQRQTNYGYTF.

The chain joins TRBV19 to TRBJ2-6, with 8 bases identical to TRBD2. CDR1 and CDR2 (germline): LNHDA, SQIVND (reference sequence). Trimming removed 3 bases from V and 0 bases from J; junction bases left unmatched: 4. CDR3 size: 17 residues. The CDR3 sequence: CASSMGSGGSGANVLTF. The CDR3 DNA reads as TGTGCCAGTAGTATGGGCAGCGGGGGCTCTGGGGCCAACGTCCTGACTTTC.

The V gene is TRBV30, the J gene TRBJ2-7, with TRBD2 matching 8 bases. The V gene's germline CDR1 is GTSNPN and CDR2 SVGIG (reference sequence). This CDR3 comprises 16 residues. The J segment lost 4 bases and the V segment lost 2 bases, leaving 13 bases of the junction unmatched. Written as DNA, the CDR3 is TGTGCCTGGAGTCTGCGCGGGGTAGCGGGGAGATACGAGCAGTACTTC. It translates to CAWSLRGVAGRYEQYF.

This chain joins TRBV2 and TRBJ2-3, with D unclear. Germline loops: CDR1 SNHLY, CDR2 FYNNEI. The V gene lost 7 bases and the J gene lost 1 base, with 18 bases spanning the gap. The CDR3 length is 16 residues. The CDR3 loop is CASTPNIPRGTDTQYF. The CDR3 DNA reads TGTGCCAGCACCCCGAATATCCCTAGGGGCACAGATACGCAGTATTTT. Drawing the rest from reference TRBV2 and TRBJ2-3, the complete variable domain is EPEVTQTPSHQVTQMGQEVILRCVPISNHLYFYWYRQILGQKVEFLVSFYNNEISEKSEIFDDQFSVERPDGSNFTLKIRSTKLEDSAMYFCASTPNIPRGTDTQYFGPGTRLTVL.

The J gene is TRBJ2-7, the V gene TRBV5-4; no clear D gene. The germline V gene has CDR1 SGHNT and CDR2 YYREEE (reference sequence). CDR3 size: 11 residues. V shed 2 bases and J shed 6 bases, with 6 bases lying between them. The CDR3 DNA is TGTGCCAGCAGCTTCCACTCCGAGCAGTACTTC. The encoded protein is CASSFHSEQYF.

The chain couples TRBV5-4 to TRBJ2-1, with 12 nucleotides matching TRBD1. V shed 0 bases, J shed 7 bases, and the junction held 5 bases outside the gene matches. The CDR3 length is 16 residues. Germline lookup yields CDR1 SGHNT and CDR2 YYREEE (reference sequence). CDR3 sequence: CASSLDGTGGWNEQFF. The CDR3 bases are TGTGCCAGCAGCTTGGATGGGACAGGGGGCTGGAATGAGCAGTTCTTC.

This rearrangement joins TRBV19 to TRBJ2-5; TRBD2 matches 9 bases. The CDR3 covers 15 residues. With 5 bases clipped from V and 2 bases from J, the junction kept 6 bases outside the gene matches. The germline gives CDR1 LNHDA, CDR2 SQIVND (reference sequence). This chain's CDR3 is CASSGGLAYQETQYF. CDR3 DNA: TGTGCCAGTAGTGGAGGACTAGCGTATCAAGAGACCCAGTACTTC.

The J gene is TRBJ1-2, the V gene TRBV7-9; 8 bases are a match to TRBD1. In germline, CDR1 is SEHNR, CDR2 FQNEAQ (reference sequence). V lost 5 bases and J lost 4; bases outside the gene matches: 9. The CDR3 totals 15 residues. The CDR3 here is CASSAPSDRGYGYTF. In DNA form, the CDR3 reads TGTGCCAGCAGCGCGCCGAGCGACAGGGGCTATGGCTACACCTTC.

This clone has a handful of counts. This sequence joins TRBV7-6 and TRBJ2-7, with D perhaps matching TRBD2 (5 bases). From germline, CDR1 is SGHVS and CDR2 FNYEAQ. This CDR3 is built from 13 residues. The ends were cut back, 5 bases at V and 5 bases at J, with 13 bases in the middle. CDR3 protein: CASSTPGYHEQYF. The CDR3 DNA follows: TGTGCCAGCAGCACCCCGGGGTACCACGAGCAGTACTTC.

In this sample, this clone turned up many times. Other DNA sequences of this sample code for an identical CDR3. The chain has TRBV28 and TRBJ1-2, with 7 positions matching TRBD1. From germline, CDR1 is MDHEN and CDR2 SYDVKM. The CDR3 has 13 residues. V lost 6 bases and J lost 2; bases outside the gene matches: 3. The CDR3 loop is CASRGTANYGYTF. The CDR3 bases are TGTGCCAGCAGGGGGACAGCGAACTATGGCTACACCTTC.

This sequence joins TRBV15 and TRBJ2-5, with D possibly being TRBD2 (7 bases). The CDR3 contains 16 residues. Germline V gene sequence: CDR1 LNHNV, CDR2 YYDKDF (reference sequence). The ends were cut back, 1 base at V and 5 bases at J, with 17 bases in the middle. This CDR3 reads CATSRGGGPGRETQYF. In nucleotides, the CDR3 is TGTGCCACCAGCAGAGGCGGGGGCCCGGGGAGGGAGACCCAGTACTTC.